This T cell receptor (beta chain) was sequenced for a study of shared T cell receptors in the human thymus. This CDR3 has 16 residues. Germline CDR1 SGHDT, CDR2 YYEEEE. J was trimmed by 2 bases and V by 4 bases; bases with no gene match: 10. TCRdb keeps only in-frame clones here, not all; method: immunoSEQ multiplex PCR. The sample contains more than 550,000 clones, over 75% of which appear only once. This sample was shared with a second study, whose subject was human thymus T cells. That investigation notes: Infants, healthy and Finnish, who were having corrective surgery for congenital heart defects served as donors. Thymus pieces cut out during corrective heart surgery were the tissue that was used. Thymic as well as blood repertoires seemed to favor certain V and J genes unevenly.

The V and J genes are TRBV5-6 and TRBJ1-2; 8 bases fit TRBD1. What was sequenced was thymocytes. The sequence was collected from a girl under three years old with a congenital heart defect. Here the CDR3 DNA reads TGTGCCAGCAGCCCACCACCTCGGACAGGGAACTATGGCTACACCTTC. Translation: CASSPPPRTGNYGYTF.